These 32 T cell receptor beta chains were all obtained from the same sample, sequenced in a study of blood T cell repertoires in COVID-19 (dated by TCRdb to 2018 to 2020). The library was made by the immunoSEQ multiplex PCR assay. This is the immuneACCESS table as TCRdb keeps it, with only in-frame sequences that have V and J called. A part of the clones is gone; compared with another copy, unresolved V genes explain less than half, and the rest is unexplained. For this sample there are 350,000 or so clones; just over 85% appear just once. The ten largest clones capture around 4.4% of the sample. What was sequenced was PBMCs or T cells enriched from blood (not recorded which). The receptors here all came from a woman aged 40-49 years with acute COVID-19.

The table lists this clone with a few counts. This chain joins TRBV7-9 and TRBJ2-7; D ambiguous. Germline V gene lookup returns CDR1 SEHNR and CDR2 FQNEAQ (reference sequence). The CDR3 covers 14 residues. V gave up 0 bases and J gave up 5 bases, with 11 bases separating them. CDR3 sequence reads: CASSLAGLLNEQYF. The CDR3 DNA follows: TGTGCCAGCAGCTTAGCTGGGCTGTTAAACGAGCAGTACTTC.

In nucleotides, the CDR3 is TGTGCCAGCAGTTACGGGCAGGGGCAAAGGGAGACCCAGTACTTC. Amino acid sequence: CASSYGQGQRETQYF. The V gene is TRBV6-5, the J gene TRBJ2-5; D may be TRBD1 (6 bases). The V end lost 2 bases, the J end lost 5 bases, and 15 bases lay between the germline ends. This CDR3 has 15 residues. Germline CDR1 reads MNHEY; CDR2 reads SVGAGI.

The V call is TRBV28, the J call TRBJ1-2; 7 nucleotides match TRBD1. V dropped 8 bases and J dropped 9; count of bases not matched to a gene: 9. The germline CDR1 and CDR2 sequences are MDHEN and SYDVKM. The CDR3 has 12 amino acids. The CDR3 region is CASYGQAGSYTF. CDR3 DNA sequence: TGTGCCAGCTACGGACAGGCTGGGAGCTACACCTTC.

The chain carries TRBV4-3 and TRBJ1-2; TRBD1 agrees at 7 bases. CDR1 and CDR2 (germline): LGHNA, YSLEER. The J segment lost 4 bases and the V segment lost 0 bases, leaving 2 bases of the junction unmatched. The length of the CDR3 is 14 residues. The CDR3 bases are TGCGCCAGCAGCCAAGATACAGGGGCCTATGGCTACACCTTC. It specifies CASSQDTGAYGYTF.

The rearrangement uses TRBV6-5 and TRBJ1-6, with TRBD1 as a possible D gene (5 bases). Germline V gives CDR1 MNHEY, CDR2 SVGAGI. V dropped 2 bases and J dropped 7 bases, with 9 bases sitting between them. The CDR3 is made up of 14 amino acids. CDR3 sequence: CASSYVGGNSPLHF. The DNA of the CDR3 is TGTGCCAGCAGTTACGTGGGGGGGAATTCACCCCTCCACTTT.

The J gene is TRBJ2-3, the V gene TRBV19, with 7 bases identical to TRBD1. V dropped 5 bases and J dropped 0; count of bases not matched to a gene: 8. In germline, CDR1 is LNHDA, CDR2 SQIVND (reference sequence). The CDR3 has 16 amino acids. CDR3 region: CASSAATGLSTDTQYF. In nucleotides, the CDR3 is TGTGCCAGTAGTGCAGCGACAGGGCTGAGCACAGATACGCAGTATTTT.

This chain links TRBV3-1 (or the pseudogene TRBV3-2) with TRBJ1-5; a possible D gene is TRBD1 (5 bases). This CDR3 is built from 13 residues. Germline V gene data show CDR1 as LGHDT and CDR2 as YNNKEL (reference sequence). Trimming shortened V by 3 bases and J by 4 bases, and 7 bases separated the two germline ends. The CDR3: CASSQTVNQPQHF. DNA of the CDR3: TGTGCCAGCAGCCAGACAGTTAATCAGCCCCAGCATTTT.

There are a few counts of this clone. The gene calls are TRBV7-8 and TRBJ2-2; 8 positions match TRBD1. The CDR3 covers 16 residues. The J segment lost 0 bases and the V segment lost 5 bases, leaving 5 bases of the junction unmatched. Germline values: CDR1 SGHVS, CDR2 FQNEAQ. The chain's CDR3 is CASSRGTGPNTGELFF. The DNA for the CDR3 is TGTGCCAGCAGCCGCGGGACAGGACCGAACACCGGGGAGCTGTTTTTT.

V usage is TRBV3-1 (or the pseudogene TRBV3-2) and J usage is TRBJ2-1, with D perhaps matching TRBD1 (6 bases). CDR3 size: 13 residues. V was clipped by 1 base and J by 12 bases, with 13 bases between them. The germline CDR1 and CDR2 sequences are LGHDT and YNNKEL (reference sequence). The CDR3 loop reads CASSQASTGLQFF. CDR3 sequence (DNA): TGTGCCAGCAGCCAAGCTTCTACAGGGTTGCAGTTCTTC.

This clone was observed a handful of times. The chain combines TRBV2 with TRBJ1-5; D unclear. Trimming stripped 4 bases from V and 11 bases from J, with 12 bases between. The CDR3 is made up of 12 amino acids. Germline V gives CDR1 SNHLY, CDR2 FYNNEI. The CDR3 coding sequence is TGTGCCAGCAGTGTACTTGGCAGGACCCAGCATTTT. As protein: CASSVLGRTQHF.

This clone has only one observation. The rearrangement joins TRBV12-5 to TRBJ1-5; D is undetermined. Germline V gene sequence: CDR1 LGHNT, CDR2 FRNRAP. CDR3 length: 11 residues. V was pared by 5 bases and J by 5 bases, with 4 bases between. The CDR3 DNA sequence: TGTGCTAGTGGTCTTGATCAGCCCCAGCATTTT. Translation: CASGLDQPQHF.

The chain links TRBV6-2 or TRBV6-3 to TRBJ2-1; no reliable D call. Germline lookup yields CDR1 MNHEY and CDR2 SVGEGT. CDR3 size: 16 residues. V lost 0 bases to trimming and J lost 0 bases, with 9 bases between them. The CDR3 spells CASSYSWWSSYNEQFF. In DNA form, the CDR3 reads TGTGCCAGCAGTTACTCGTGGTGGAGCTCCTACAATGAGCAGTTCTTC.

The chain has TRBV4-1 and TRBJ2-7; 7 bases align to TRBD2. Germline CDR1 MGHRA, CDR2 YSYEKL. V lost 1 base, J lost 5 bases, and 11 bases stayed unmatched. CDR3 length: 16 residues. The CDR3, as DNA: TGCGCCAGCAGCCAAGGTGCGAGCGGGGACCTCAACGAGCAGTACTTC. Amino acid sequence: CASSQGASGDLNEQYF.

V gene TRBV25-1 combines with J gene TRBJ1-1, with D possibly being TRBD1 (5 bases). There are 15 residues in the CDR3. V lost 2 bases, J lost 4 bases, and 14 bases lay in between. Germline V gene lookup returns CDR1 MGHDK and CDR2 SYGVNS. The CDR3 loop is CASSELGGSSTEAFF. CDR3 DNA: TGTGCCAGCAGTGAACTCGGGGGGTCTAGCACTGAAGCTTTCTTT.

The chain employs TRBV28 and TRBJ2-7; 7 bases align to TRBD2. V lost 6 bases and J lost 6; bases outside the gene matches: 14. Per the germline V gene, CDR1 is MDHEN and CDR2 is SYDVKM. The CDR3 sequence is 15 residues long. The CDR3 reads CASSSRTSLLSEQYF. Written as DNA, the CDR3 is TGTGCCAGCAGCTCGCGGACTAGTTTGCTCTCCGAGCAGTACTTC.

This chain uses TRBV7-9 with TRBJ1-1, with 7 bases lining up with TRBD1. The CDR3 is made up of 17 amino acids. Germline V gene lookup returns CDR1 SEHNR and CDR2 FQNEAQ (reference sequence). Trimming removed 4 bases from V and 5 bases from J; junction bases left unmatched: 16. CDR3 region: CASSSHTRTGRGTEAFF. The CDR3 nucleotides read TGTGCCAGCAGCTCCCATACGCGGACAGGCCGCGGGACTGAAGCTTTCTTT.

V gene TRBV7-8 combines with J gene TRBJ1-5; TRBD1 matches 9 bases. Unmatched junction bases numbered 11, after V lost 5 bases and J lost 6 bases. The CDR3 runs 16 residues. Germline CDR1 SGHVS, CDR2 FQNEAQ. The CDR3: CASSIQGALTGQPQHF. For the CDR3, the DNA is TGTGCCAGCAGCATACAGGGGGCCTTGACGGGTCAGCCCCAGCATTTT.

The genes are TRBV5-4 and TRBJ2-7, with TRBD2 identical over 10 bases. The length of the CDR3 is 16 residues. Germline lookup yields CDR1 SGHNT and CDR2 YYREEE (reference sequence). Trimming took 3 bases from V and 2 from J; bases not matched to a gene: 8. The CDR3 nucleotides are TGTGCCAGCAGCTCCTCACTAGCGGGATCGCCCTACGAGCAGTACTTC. This translates into CASSSSLAGSPYEQYF.

The V gene is TRBV7-2, the J gene TRBJ1-4; possible D gene TRBD1, 5 bases. This CDR3 has 15 amino acids. Between the trimmed V and J ends, which lost 5 bases and 4 bases, there was a span of 14 bases. CDR1 is SGHTA and CDR2 is FQGNSA in the germline V gene. The CDR3 coding sequence is TGTGCCAGCAGCCCCCAGGGCGCGGATAATGAAAAACTGTTTTTT. Translating gives CASSPQGADNEKLFF.

The genes are TRBV5-1 and TRBJ1-1, with D possibly TRBD1 on 6 matching bases. The CDR3 is 15 residues long. V shed 2 bases and J shed 4 bases, with 15 bases lying between them. Germline V gene data show CDR1 as SGHRS and CDR2 as YFSETQ. The CDR3 loop reads CASSLQGFPFTEAFF. CDR3 sequence (DNA): TGCGCCAGCAGCTTACAGGGATTCCCTTTCACTGAAGCTTTCTTT.

V usage is TRBV11-2 and J usage is TRBJ2-5, with 8 positions matching TRBD1. CDR3 size: 13 residues. Germline V gene data show CDR1 as SGHAT and CDR2 as FQNNGV. Trimming took 6 bases from V and 5 from J; bases not matched to a gene: 5. The CDR3: CASSQGARETQYF. Here the CDR3 DNA reads TGTGCCAGCAGTCAGGGGGCTCGGGAGACCCAGTACTTC.

This clone was recorded only once. This sequence joins TRBV18 and TRBJ2-2; possibly TRBD1 for D (5 bases). V was trimmed by 6 bases and J by 5 bases, leaving 19 bases between them. The CDR3 totals 16 residues. Germline loops: CDR1 KGHSH, CDR2 LQKENI. The DNA of the CDR3 is TGTGCCAGCTCCCCGACAGCGCAGGGAAAGACCGGGGAGCTGTTTTTT. Its protein is CASSPTAQGKTGELFF. The entire variable domain, with the rest obtained from reference TRBV18 and TRBJ2-2, is as follows: NAGVMQNPRHLVRRRGQEARLRCSPMKGHSHVYWYRQLPEEGLKFMVYLQKENIIDESGMPKERFSAEFPKEGPSILRIQQVVRGDSAAYFCASSPTAQGKTGELFFGEGSRLTVL.

CDR3 in DNA: TGTGCCAGCGGGACAGGGGTAGGGACCGGGGAGCTGTTTTTT. Translated, it gives CASGTGVGTGELFF. The V and J genes are TRBV19 and TRBJ2-2; 10 nucleotides line up with TRBD1. This CDR3 is 14 amino acids long. V lost 9 bases to trimming and J lost 5 bases; unmatched junction nucleotides: 6. Germline CDR1 and CDR2: LNHDA and SQIVND (reference sequence).

The CDR3 sequence is CASSLDHRGNYGYTF. DNA for the CDR3: TGTGCCAGCAGCTTAGATCATCGAGGGAACTATGGCTACACCTTC. V is TRBV7-6 and J is TRBJ1-2; D ambiguous. Trimming removed 1 base from V and 2 bases from J, with 11 bases in between. The CDR3 length is 15 residues. The germline gives CDR1 SGHVS, CDR2 FNYEAQ.

The chain joins TRBV28 to TRBJ1-4; 7 nucleotides line up with TRBD1. The V gene end was trimmed by 5 bases and the J gene end by 8 bases; junction bases not matched to a gene: 17. This CDR3 contains 17 residues. Germline V CDR1 and CDR2: MDHEN, SYDVKM. The CDR3 region has the DNA TGTGCCAGCAGTGCCCCCCTTCGACAGGGCCTAGAGGAAAAACTGTTTTTT. Protein sequence: CASSAPLRQGLEEKLFF.

The chain is built from TRBV21-1 and TRBJ1-4; TRBD1 is the table's D call and was not checked against the DNA. TRBV21-1 is a documented pseudogene. The CDR3 sequence is 15 residues long. The CDR3 sequence is CASSRPGTGGEKLFF. The CDR3 nucleotides read TGTGCCAGCAGCAGACCCGGGACAGGGGGTGAAAAACTGTTTTTT.

This clone was detected once. The chain is built from TRBV5-5 and TRBJ2-7; a possible D gene is TRBD1 (6 bases). This CDR3 has 14 residues. CDR1 is SGHKS, CDR2 YYEKEE, per germline (reference sequence). Trimming took 3 bases from V and 2 from J, leaving 12 bases between them. The CDR3 DNA is TGTGCCAGCAGCTGGGAGACAGGAGCCTACGAGCAGTACTTC. Translated: CASSWETGAYEQYF. Drawing the rest from reference TRBV5-5 and TRBJ2-7, the complete variable domain is DAGVTQSPTHLIKTRGQQVTLRCSPISGHKSVSWYQQVLGQGPQFIFQYYEKEERGRGNFPDRFSARQFPNYSSELNVNALLLGDSALYLCASSWETGAYEQYFGPGTRLTVT.

This clone came up a few times. The sample has other DNA sequences that encode this CDR3 too. V is TRBV28 and J is TRBJ2-7, with 7 positions matching TRBD1. Per the germline V gene, CDR1 is MDHEN and CDR2 is SYDVKM. After removal of 5 bases from V and 2 bases from J, the junction contained 6 bases not matched to a gene. The length of the CDR3 is 14 residues. CDR3 nucleotides: TGTGCCAGCAGTCCCCGACAGGGCCCCTACGAGCAGTACTTC. It yields the protein CASSPRQGPYEQYF.

The rearrangement links TRBV7-8 to TRBJ2-7; 10 bases map to TRBD2. V dropped 3 bases and J dropped 5; count of bases not matched to a gene: 1. Germline-derived CDR1 and CDR2 are SGHVS and FQNEAQ. The CDR3 runs to 13 residues. Written as DNA, the CDR3 is TGTGCCAGCAGCTTGGGACTAGCGAACGAGCAGTACTTC. As protein: CASSLGLANEQYF.

The chain has TRBV6-6 and TRBJ2-7; D not resolved. Germline CDR1 and CDR2: MNHNY and SVGAGI (reference sequence). V was clipped by 2 bases and J by 4 bases, with 12 bases between them. The CDR3 extends over 14 amino acids. The CDR3 protein is CASSYVIGSYEQYF. CDR3 coding DNA: TGTGCCAGCAGTTACGTAATTGGCTCTTACGAGCAGTACTTC.

The CDR3 coding sequence is TGTGCCAGCAGTTTAGGCGGTTACAATGAGCAGTTCTTC. Protein product: CASSLGGYNEQFF. V gene TRBV12-3 or TRBV12-4 combines with J gene TRBJ2-1; D gene ambiguous. Trimming took off 1 base at V and 4 bases at J, with 5 bases between the two ends. The CDR3 loop spans 13 amino acids.

CDR3: CASSQVNSGRARETQYF. The CDR3 DNA follows: TGTGCCAGCAGCCAAGTCAATAGCGGGAGGGCCCGAGAGACCCAGTACTTC. V gene TRBV14 combines with J gene TRBJ2-5; TRBD2 aligns across 11 bases. CDR3 length: 17 amino acids. The germline CDR1 and CDR2 sequences are SGHDN and FVKESK. V lost 1 base, J lost 4 bases, and 8 bases stayed unmatched.